The clone carrying this T cell receptor (beta chain) occurred a few times. Its antigen remains unknown. From germline, CDR1 is KGHSH and CDR2 LQKENI. V was trimmed by 1 base and J by 8 bases, leaving 17 bases between them. CDR3 length: 15 amino acids. The data originate from a study of glioma-infiltrating T cells. Study results and limitations: Above-expected tissue-blood divergence occurred in all gliomas, most in low-grade ones.

Amplification of TCR alpha and beta CDR3 regions from RNA used iRepertoire nested multiplex PCR. One-step reverse transcription and amplification started from around 100-400 ng of tissue mRNA or PBMC total RNA. MiXCR was run by TCRdb on the multiplex PCR reads, yielding one entry per CDR3 protein. Of under 200,000 distinct CDR3 sequences listed, around 40% are singletons. The sequence derives from a human donor with low-grade glioma or glioblastoma, undergoing nonglioma brain surgery, or in good health (not recorded which). Material: glioma tissue, nonneoplastic brain tissue, or PBMCs (not recorded which). The chain employs TRBV18 and TRBJ1-2; D is unclear. The CDR3 protein is CASSPRRTVSGGYTF. Here the CDR3 DNA reads TGTGCCAGCTCACCACGTAGGACGGTCTCCGGAGGCTACACCTTC. Variable domain in full (rest from reference TRBV18 and TRBJ1-2): NAGVMQNPRHLVRRRGQEARLRCSPMKGHSHVYWYRQLPEEGLKFMVYLQKENIIDESGMPKERFSAEFPKEGPSILRIQQVVRGDSAAYFCASSPRRTVSGGYTFGSGTRLTVV.